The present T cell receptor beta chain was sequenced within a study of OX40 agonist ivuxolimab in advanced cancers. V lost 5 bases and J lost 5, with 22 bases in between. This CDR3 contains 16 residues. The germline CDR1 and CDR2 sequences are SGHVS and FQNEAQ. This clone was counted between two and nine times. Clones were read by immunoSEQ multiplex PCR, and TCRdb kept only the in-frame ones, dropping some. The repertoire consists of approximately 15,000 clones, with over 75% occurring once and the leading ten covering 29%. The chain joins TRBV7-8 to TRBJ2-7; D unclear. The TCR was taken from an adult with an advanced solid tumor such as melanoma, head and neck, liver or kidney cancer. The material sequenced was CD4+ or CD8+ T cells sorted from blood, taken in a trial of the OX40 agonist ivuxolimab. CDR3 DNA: TGTGCCAGCAGCCCCATATATGCGGATCTAAACCACGAGCAGTACTTC. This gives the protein CASSPIYADLNHEQYF.